Reported below is one T cell receptor (beta chain). The sample originates from a study of blood T cell repertoires in COVID-19. Assay used: immunoSEQ multiplex PCR; TCRdb lists only in-frame clones, some missing. This sample has roughly 100,000 clones, with 89% found just once. The sequence was collected from a woman in her sixties or seventies with acute or convalescent COVID-19. Sequenced sample: peripheral blood.

The CDR3 region is CASSQASGNYNEQFF. The CDR3 bases are TGCGCCAGCAGCCAAGCTAGCGGAAACTACAATGAGCAGTTCTTC. This chain joins TRBV5-1 and TRBJ2-1; TRBD2 agrees at 7 bases. This CDR3 region has 15 residues. With 4 bases clipped from V and 3 bases from J, the junction kept 7 bases outside the gene matches. The germline CDR1 and CDR2 sequences are SGHRS and YFSETQ.